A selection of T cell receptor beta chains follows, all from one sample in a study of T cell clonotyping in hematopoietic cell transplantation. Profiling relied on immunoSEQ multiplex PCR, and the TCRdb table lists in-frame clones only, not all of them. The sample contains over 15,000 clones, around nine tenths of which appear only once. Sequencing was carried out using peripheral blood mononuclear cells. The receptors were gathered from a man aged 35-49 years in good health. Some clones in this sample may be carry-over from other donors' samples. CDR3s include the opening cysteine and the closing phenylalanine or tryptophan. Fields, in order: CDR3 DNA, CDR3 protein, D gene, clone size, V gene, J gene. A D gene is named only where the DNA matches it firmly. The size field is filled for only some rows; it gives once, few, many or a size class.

CDR3nt: TGTGCCAGCAGTACAGGGGATTGGGGAGGCTACACCTTC; CDR3aa: CASSTGDWGGYTF; d_gene: TRBD1; abundance: NA; v_gene: TRBV6-5; j_gene: TRBJ1-2
CDR3nt: TGTGCCAGCAGCTTCTACGGGGGGGCCGAGACCCAGTACTTC; CDR3aa: CASSFYGGAETQYF; d_gene: TRBD2; abundance: once; v_gene: TRBV7-2; j_gene: TRBJ2-5
CDR3nt: TGTGCCAGCAGTTCAAGGACAAAACTTTACGAGCAGTACTTC; CDR3aa: CASSSRTKLYEQYF; d_gene: NA; abundance: NA; v_gene: TRBV6-5; j_gene: TRBJ2-7
CDR3nt: TGTGCCAGCAGCCTGCGGGGGGGCCACGAGACCCAGTACTTC; CDR3aa: CASSLRGGHETQYF; d_gene: TRBD2; abundance: NA; v_gene: TRBV7-2; j_gene: TRBJ2-5
CDR3nt: TGTGCCAGCAGCCCTGCGCTAGGCTACGAGCAGTACTTC; CDR3aa: CASSPALGYEQYF; d_gene: NA; abundance: NA; v_gene: TRBV7-3; j_gene: TRBJ2-7
CDR3nt: TGTGCCAGCAGAGAAAGGCAGGGAGGATTCAGCGAGCAGTACTTC; CDR3aa: CASRERQGGFSEQYF; d_gene: NA; abundance: NA; v_gene: TRBV6-5; j_gene: TRBJ2-7
CDR3nt: TGTGCCAGCATAGCAGGGGGAGGGTCAAACTATGGCTACACCTTC; CDR3aa: CASIAGGGSNYGYTF; d_gene: TRBD1; abundance: NA; v_gene: TRBV2; j_gene: TRBJ1-2
CDR3nt: TGTGCCAGCTCCGGAGGGAGGGCTAGCGGGACAAATGAGCAGTTCTTC; CDR3aa: CASSGGRASGTNEQFF; d_gene: TRBD2; abundance: NA; v_gene: TRBV2; j_gene: TRBJ2-1
CDR3nt: TGTGCCAGCAGCGTAGGGTTGGGGGGCACTGAAGCTTTCTTT; CDR3aa: CASSVGLGGTEAFF; d_gene: NA; abundance: once; v_gene: TRBV9; j_gene: TRBJ1-1
CDR3nt: TGTGCCAGCAGCTTGGGCAGTCAGGCCGGGGAGCTGTTTTTT; CDR3aa: CASSLGSQAGELFF; d_gene: NA; abundance: NA; v_gene: TRBV5-6; j_gene: TRBJ2-2
CDR3nt: TGCGCCAGCAGCCCGGCGGGGGGCTACGAGCAGTACTTC; CDR3aa: CASSPAGGYEQYF; d_gene: TRBD2; abundance: NA; v_gene: TRBV5-1; j_gene: TRBJ2-7
CDR3nt: TGTGCCAGCAGTTTAACTAGCTCCTACAATGAGCAGTTCTTC; CDR3aa: CASSLTSSYNEQFF; d_gene: NA; abundance: NA; v_gene: TRBV27; j_gene: TRBJ2-1
CDR3nt: TGTGCCAGCAGCCGACCGTTTGGTCAAGAGACCCAGTACTTC; CDR3aa: CASSRPFGQETQYF; d_gene: NA; abundance: once; v_gene: TRBV12-1; j_gene: TRBJ2-5
CDR3nt: TGTGCCAGCAGCTTGGCTCTACAGGGACGGTACGAGCAGTACTTC; CDR3aa: CASSLALQGRYEQYF; d_gene: NA; abundance: NA; v_gene: TRBV11-2; j_gene: TRBJ2-7
CDR3nt: TGTGCCACCCTCCCCCTGCGGGCTATTACTGAAGCTTTCTTT; CDR3aa: CATLPLRAITEAFF; d_gene: NA; abundance: NA; v_gene: TRBV7-9; j_gene: TRBJ1-1
CDR3nt: TGTGCCAGCTCCCCGCGGCGTTCCCCTTATGGCTACACCTTC; CDR3aa: CASSPRRSPYGYTF; d_gene: NA; abundance: NA; v_gene: TRBV28; j_gene: TRBJ1-2
CDR3nt: TGCGCCAGCAGCCATGCCGAAAAACTGTTTTTT; CDR3aa: CASSHAEKLFF; d_gene: NA; abundance: few; v_gene: TRBV4-1; j_gene: TRBJ1-4
CDR3nt: TGTGCCAGCAGTTCACCGACAGGGACCCAAGAGACCCAGTACTTC; CDR3aa: CASSSPTGTQETQYF; d_gene: TRBD1; abundance: once; v_gene: TRBV28; j_gene: TRBJ2-5
CDR3nt: TGTGCCAGCAGCTTGGGGCAGGTTGCAAACACCATATATTTT; CDR3aa: CASSLGQVANTIYF; d_gene: NA; abundance: NA; v_gene: TRBV5-6; j_gene: TRBJ1-3
CDR3nt: TGTGCCAGCCGACCCCCGGGAGGGGAAGATACGCAGTATTTT; CDR3aa: CASRPPGGEDTQYF; d_gene: TRBD2; abundance: NA; v_gene: TRBV9; j_gene: TRBJ2-3
CDR3nt: TGTGCCACCAGCACCGGGACAGGGCCCTACGAGCAGTACTTC; CDR3aa: CATSTGTGPYEQYF; d_gene: TRBD1; abundance: medium-sized; v_gene: TRBV15; j_gene: TRBJ2-7
CDR3nt: TGTGCCAGCACCCCTCGGGCGGGCGGCACCGGGGAGCTGTTTTTT; CDR3aa: CASTPRAGGTGELFF; d_gene: NA; abundance: NA; v_gene: TRBV5-4; j_gene: TRBJ2-2
CDR3nt: TGTGCCAGTACCGACAGGGGCTTCTCTGGGGCCAACGTCCTGACTTTC; CDR3aa: CASTDRGFSGANVLTF; d_gene: TRBD1; abundance: NA; v_gene: TRBV19; j_gene: TRBJ2-6
CDR3nt: TGTGCCAGCAGTCTACTTGCAGATACGCAGTATTTT; CDR3aa: CASSLLADTQYF; d_gene: NA; abundance: NA; v_gene: TRBV7-9; j_gene: TRBJ2-3
CDR3nt: TGTGCCAGCAGCTTCCGGGACTCAAGGGAGACCCAGTACTTC; CDR3aa: CASSFRDSRETQYF; d_gene: NA; abundance: NA; v_gene: TRBV9; j_gene: TRBJ2-5
CDR3nt: TGTGCCAGCAGCGTCATGACTAGCGGGAGAGTCAATGAGCAGTTCTTC; CDR3aa: CASSVMTSGRVNEQFF; d_gene: TRBD2; abundance: NA; v_gene: TRBV7-8; j_gene: TRBJ2-1
CDR3nt: TGTGCCAGCCGAGGGGGCAGGGCTGAAGCTTTCTTT; CDR3aa: CASRGGRAEAFF; d_gene: TRBD1; abundance: few; v_gene: TRBV7-8; j_gene: TRBJ1-1
CDR3nt: TGTGCCAGCAGTTACTCGCTGCAGGGGGCGATCGAGCAGTACTTC; CDR3aa: CASSYSLQGAIEQYF; d_gene: TRBD1; abundance: NA; v_gene: TRBV6-6; j_gene: TRBJ2-7
CDR3nt: TGTGCCAGCAGTGAATTGGGGACAGGGGGCGCGGACACTGAAGCTTTCTTT; CDR3aa: CASSELGTGGADTEAFF; d_gene: TRBD1; abundance: NA; v_gene: TRBV2; j_gene: TRBJ1-1
CDR3nt: TGTGCCTGGACTCCGGGACAGGGCGTTTGGGACGAGCAGTACTTC; CDR3aa: CAWTPGQGVWDEQYF; d_gene: TRBD1; abundance: NA; v_gene: TRBV30; j_gene: TRBJ2-7
CDR3nt: TGTGCCAGCAGGTGGGACAGGGAAGGTGGCTACACCTTC; CDR3aa: CASRWDREGGYTF; d_gene: TRBD1; abundance: NA; v_gene: TRBV7-7; j_gene: TRBJ1-2
CDR3nt: TGTGCCAGCAGCTTCCAACAGTATAATTCACCCCTCCACTTT; CDR3aa: CASSFQQYNSPLHF; d_gene: NA; abundance: NA; v_gene: TRBV5-6; j_gene: TRBJ1-6
CDR3nt: TGCGCCAGCAGCCCCAGGGAGACTAGCGGGAGCGCGACCTACAATGAGCAGTTCTTC; CDR3aa: CASSPRETSGSATYNEQFF; d_gene: TRBD2; abundance: NA; v_gene: TRBV4-3; j_gene: TRBJ2-1
CDR3nt: TGTGCCTGGAGTGTCGGCGGTTCCTACGAGCAGTACTTC; CDR3aa: CAWSVGGSYEQYF; d_gene: NA; abundance: NA; v_gene: TRBV30; j_gene: TRBJ2-7
CDR3nt: TGTGCCAGCAGTGAGGACATCTCTAACTATGGCTACACCTTC; CDR3aa: CASSEDISNYGYTF; d_gene: NA; abundance: NA; v_gene: TRBV2; j_gene: TRBJ1-2
CDR3nt: TGTGCCAGCAGCTTAGCGACAGTTAATGAAAAACTGTTTTTT; CDR3aa: CASSLATVNEKLFF; d_gene: NA; abundance: NA; v_gene: TRBV7-9; j_gene: TRBJ1-4
CDR3nt: TGCGCCAGCAGCCGATTCCCACTAGCAAATGAGCAGTTCTTC; CDR3aa: CASSRFPLANEQFF; d_gene: NA; abundance: NA; v_gene: TRBV4-3; j_gene: TRBJ2-1
CDR3nt: TGTGCCAGCAGTCCGGCGACTAGCGGGGGGGCGCTGACCCAGTACTTC; CDR3aa: CASSPATSGGALTQYF; d_gene: TRBD2; abundance: NA; v_gene: TRBV7-2; j_gene: TRBJ2-5
CDR3nt: TGTGCCAGCAGGCCACCCGACAGGGCCACCGCTTACGAGCAGTACTTC; CDR3aa: CASRPPDRATAYEQYF; d_gene: TRBD1; abundance: NA; v_gene: TRBV2; j_gene: TRBJ2-7
CDR3nt: TGCGCCAGCAGCCAAGGGGACAGTCCCCTCTACGAGCAGTACTTC; CDR3aa: CASSQGDSPLYEQYF; d_gene: TRBD1; abundance: few; v_gene: TRBV4-1; j_gene: TRBJ2-7
CDR3nt: TGTGCCAGCAGCTTAAGGTGGGGGGGCCCAGATACGCAGTATTTT; CDR3aa: CASSLRWGGPDTQYF; d_gene: NA; abundance: NA; v_gene: TRBV7-9; j_gene: TRBJ2-3
CDR3nt: TGTGCCAGCAGTGCTGGCAGGCAAAACTCCTATAATTCACCCCTCCACTTT; CDR3aa: CASSAGRQNSYNSPLHF; d_gene: NA; abundance: NA; v_gene: TRBV2; j_gene: TRBJ1-6
CDR3nt: TGTGCCAGTAGCAGCAAACAGACCAGAGCTTTCTTT; CDR3aa: CASSSKQTRAFF; d_gene: NA; abundance: NA; v_gene: TRBV19; j_gene: TRBJ1-1